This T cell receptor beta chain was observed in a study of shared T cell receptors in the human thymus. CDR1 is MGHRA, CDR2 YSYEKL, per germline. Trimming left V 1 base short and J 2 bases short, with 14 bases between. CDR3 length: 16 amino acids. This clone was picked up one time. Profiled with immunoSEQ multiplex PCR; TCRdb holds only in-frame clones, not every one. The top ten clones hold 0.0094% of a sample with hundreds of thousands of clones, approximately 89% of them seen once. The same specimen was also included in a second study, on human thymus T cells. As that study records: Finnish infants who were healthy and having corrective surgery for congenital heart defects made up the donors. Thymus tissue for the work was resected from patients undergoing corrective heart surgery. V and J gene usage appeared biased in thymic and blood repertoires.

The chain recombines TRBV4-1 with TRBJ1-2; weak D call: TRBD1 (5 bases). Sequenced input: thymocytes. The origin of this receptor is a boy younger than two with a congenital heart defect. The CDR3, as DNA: TGCGCCAGCAGCCAAGGTCGGAAAGGGGCGAACTATGGCTACACCTTC. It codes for CASSQGRKGANYGYTF.